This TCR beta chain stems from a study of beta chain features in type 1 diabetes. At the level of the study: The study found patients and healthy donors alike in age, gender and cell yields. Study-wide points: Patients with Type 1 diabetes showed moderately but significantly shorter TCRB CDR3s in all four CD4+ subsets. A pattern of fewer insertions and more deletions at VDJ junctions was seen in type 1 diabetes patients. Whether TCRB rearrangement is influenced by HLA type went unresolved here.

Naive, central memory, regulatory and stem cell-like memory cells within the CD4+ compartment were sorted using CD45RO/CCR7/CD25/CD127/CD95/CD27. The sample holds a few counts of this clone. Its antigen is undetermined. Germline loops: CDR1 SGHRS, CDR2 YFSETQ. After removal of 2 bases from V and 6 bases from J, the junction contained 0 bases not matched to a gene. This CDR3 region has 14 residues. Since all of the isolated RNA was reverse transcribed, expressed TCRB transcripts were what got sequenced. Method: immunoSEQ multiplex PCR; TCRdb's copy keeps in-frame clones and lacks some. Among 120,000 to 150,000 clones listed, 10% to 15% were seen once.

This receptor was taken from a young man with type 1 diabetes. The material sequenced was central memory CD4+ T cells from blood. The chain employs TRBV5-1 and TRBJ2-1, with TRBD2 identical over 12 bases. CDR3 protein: CASSLLAGGNEQFF. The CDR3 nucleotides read TGCGCCAGCAGCTTACTAGCGGGGGGCAATGAGCAGTTCTTC.